Listed here are 22 T cell receptor beta chains from one sample, sequenced in a study of beta chain features in type 1 diabetes (dated by TCRdb to about 2018). Libraries were constructed by the immunoSEQ multiplex PCR assay. The entire isolated RNA was reverse transcribed using the High Capacity cDNA Reverse Transcription Kit, and thus expressed TCRB transcripts were sequenced. The table was pulled from immuneACCESS by TCRdb, which kept in-frame rearrangements only. Such tables lose some clones; where checked, under half of the loss comes from unresolved V genes, and the rest has no known cause. Recorded for this sample are around 650,000 clones; approximately 13% of them occurred a single time. Of the sample, roughly 0.12% is held by the ten largest clones. These TCRs' antigens remain unknown. On the study overall, not on this receptor specifically: Type 1 diabetes patients showed a moderate but significant shortening of TCRB CDR3 length in all four CD4+ subsets.

The source material was naive CD4+ T cells from blood. This specimen's cell subset or site label, interpreted: true naive CD4+ T cells. The receptor set was obtained from a man aged 25 to 40 with type 1 diabetes.

V gene TRBV27 combines with J gene TRBJ1-4, with TRBD1 identical over 8 bases. This CDR3 comprises 14 residues. CDR1 is MNHEY and CDR2 is SMNVEV in the germline V gene (reference sequence). The ends lost 4 bases at V and 5 bases at J; junction bases unmatched: 3. CDR3: CASSSGQANEKLFF. Here the CDR3 DNA reads TGTGCCAGCAGTTCGGGACAGGCGAATGAAAAACTGTTTTTT.

This chain uses TRBV28 with TRBJ2-5; a weak D match, TRBD2 (5 bases). The germline CDR1 and CDR2 sequences are MDHEN and SYDVKM. The CDR3 runs 16 residues. V lost 4 bases, J lost 5 bases, and 20 bases lay in between. This CDR3 is CASSSPVTYRGETQYF. For the CDR3, the DNA is TGTGCCAGCAGTTCCCCCGTGACATACCGAGGGGAGACCCAGTACTTC. Drawing the rest from reference TRBV28 and TRBJ2-5, the complete variable domain is DVKVTQSSRYLVKRTGEKVFLECVQDMDHENMFWYRQDPGLGLRLIYFSYDVKMKEKGDIPEGYSVSREKKERFSLILESASTNQTSMYLCASSSPVTYRGETQYFGPGTRLLVL.

Concerning this clone itself: No conserved phenylalanine or tryptophan is present at the end of the CDR3, so a read error is the likely explanation. No DNA is shown, since the ends of the CDR3 on it are uncertain; the CDR3 is the one TCRdb lists. This chain's CDR3 is CASSEADRPPILVY. This chain joins TRBV2 and TRBJ1-4; TRBD1 is the table's D call and was not checked against the DNA. The CDR3 length is 14 residues, termini included. Per the germline V gene, CDR1 is SNHLY and CDR2 is FYNNEI.

The chain uses TRBV25-1 and TRBJ1-2; possibly TRBD1 for D (6 bases). The germline V gene has CDR1 MGHDK and CDR2 SYGVNS. V dropped 5 bases and J dropped 14 bases, with 21 bases sitting between them. The length of the CDR3 is 13 residues. As DNA, the CDR3 is TGTGCCAGCAGTCCCCCTGGAGACAGGTCTAGGACCTTC. Amino acid sequence: CASSPPGDRSRTF.

This chain links TRBV7-9 with TRBJ1-1; TRBD1 might be the D (5 bases). Trimming removed 2 bases at V and 0 bases at J, with 13 bases between. The CDR3 extends over 16 amino acids. Germline V gene data show CDR1 as SEHNR and CDR2 as FQNEAQ (reference sequence). The CDR3 loop reads CASSLWGRTMNTEAFF. The DNA for the CDR3 is TGTGCCAGCAGCTTATGGGGAAGGACAATGAACACTGAAGCTTTCTTT.

CDR3 sequence: CASSLGVIGNTIYF. As DNA, the CDR3 is TGCGCCAGCAGCCTCGGGGTGATCGGAAACACCATATATTTT. The V call is TRBV5-1, the J call TRBJ1-3; D gene unclear. The germline V gene has CDR1 SGHRS and CDR2 YFSETQ. There are 14 residues in the CDR3. V was cut by 4 bases and J by 4 bases, with 12 bases left in between.

This chain connects TRBV30 to TRBJ1-2, with D maybe TRBD1 (5 bases). The CDR3 length is 13 residues. Trimming stripped 1 base from V and 7 bases from J, with 13 bases between. The germline V gene encodes CDR1 GTSNPN and CDR2 SVGIG (reference sequence). The CDR3 coding sequence is TGTGCCTGGAGTGGGGACTGGTCCTTTGGCTACACCTTC. Protein sequence: CAWSGDWSFGYTF.

The chain is built from TRBV7-9 and TRBJ1-2, with D uncertain. The CDR3 totals 12 residues. Germline V gene sequence: CDR1 SEHNR, CDR2 FQNEAQ (reference sequence). The V end was cut by 5 bases, the J end by 8 bases, with 12 bases between. CDR3 DNA: TGTGCCAGCAGCCCGGGCCCTGAGGGCTACACCTTC. It specifies CASSPGPEGYTF.

The J gene is TRBJ2-5, the V gene TRBV25-1, with D possibly being TRBD2 (5 bases). Trimming pared 3 bases from V and 1 base from J, leaving 9 bases between. The germline V gene has CDR1 MGHDK and CDR2 SYGVNS. The CDR3 is made up of 14 amino acids. For the CDR3, the DNA is TGTGCCAGCAGTGAGACTAATCTCCAAGAGACCCAGTACTTC. Encoded protein: CASSETNLQETQYF.

The chain carries TRBV6-6 and TRBJ1-5, with no clear D. Germline lookup yields CDR1 MNHNY and CDR2 SVGAGI (reference sequence). Between the trimmed V and J ends, which lost 6 bases and 2 bases, there was a span of 11 bases. This CDR3 contains 14 residues. CDR3: CASSWERGNQPQHF. CDR3 in DNA: TGTGCCAGCAGCTGGGAGCGTGGCAATCAGCCCCAGCATTTT.

This clone was observed a handful of times. The chain has TRBV25-1 and TRBJ2-4, with 7 positions matching TRBD1. CDR3 length: 14 residues. Trimming cost V 4 bases and J 2 bases; bases outside gene matches: 2. CDR1 and CDR2 (germline): MGHDK, SYGVNS. The CDR3 coding sequence is TGTGCCAGCAGTGGGACAGGTTCCAAAAACATTCAGTACTTC. This encodes CASSGTGSKNIQYF.

The chain couples TRBV7-2 to TRBJ2-2, with D perhaps matching TRBD2 (5 bases). CDR3 length: 18 amino acids. CDR1 is SGHTA and CDR2 is FQGNSA in the germline V gene. V shed 2 bases and J shed 4 bases, with 20 bases lying between them. The DNA for the CDR3 is TGTGCCAGCAGCTTAAATGCCCTCCGAGGGCTGGGCACCGGGGAGCTGTTTTTT. Translating it yields CASSLNALRGLGTGELFF.

The genes are TRBV2 and TRBJ1-2; D gene uncertain. The length of the CDR3 is 15 residues. The V and J ends lost 7 bases and 4 bases respectively, with 19 bases between them. The germline gives CDR1 SNHLY, CDR2 FYNNEI. The CDR3 bases are TGTGCCAGCACAGTAACCTCGGGTTCTTTCTATGGCTACACCTTC. This translates into CASTVTSGSFYGYTF.

As regards this clone: Other DNA sequences within the sample encode an identical CDR3. The chain has TRBV7-3 and TRBJ2-6; D is undetermined. Germline loops: CDR1 SGHTA, CDR2 FQGTGA. The CDR3 totals 14 residues. V was shortened by 3 bases and J by 1 base, with 4 bases between the two germline ends. This CDR3 is CASSLTSGANVLTF. In DNA form, the CDR3 reads TGTGCCAGCAGCTTGACGTCTGGGGCCAACGTCCTGACTTTC.

This CDR3 is CASRIRGAGELFF. CDR3 bases: TGTGCCAGCAGAATCAGGGGTGCCGGGGAGCTGTTTTTT. This chain links TRBV6-5 with TRBJ2-2, with a weak D call TRBD1 (6 bases). CDR3 length: 13 amino acids. Per germline, CDR1 MNHEY and CDR2 SVGAGI. Trimming took 6 bases from V and 6 from J, leaving 11 bases between them.

This clone showed up just a few times. The same CDR3 is also encoded by other DNA sequences in this sample. The chain couples TRBV5-1 to TRBJ2-1; 7 bases match TRBD1. The CDR3 has 13 amino acids. CDR1 SGHRS and CDR2 YFSETQ come from the germline V gene. Unmatched junction bases numbered 1, after V lost 0 bases and J lost 7 bases. The DNA of the CDR3 is TGCGCCAGCAGCTTGGACAGGGGAAATGAGCAGTTCTTC. Residues: CASSLDRGNEQFF. Full variable domain (outside the CDR3, taken from reference TRBV5-1 and TRBJ2-1): KAGVTQTPRYLIKTRGQQVTLSCSPISGHRSVSWYQQTPGQGLQFLFEYFSETQRNKGNFPGRFSGRQFSNSRSEMNVSTLELGDSALYLCASSLDRGNEQFFGPGTRLTVL.

This CDR3 is CSAAAVETQYF. CDR3 nucleotide sequence: TGCAGTGCGGCGGCCGTAGAGACCCAGTACTTC. This chain links TRBV20-1 with TRBJ2-5; no clear D. Germline V lookup: CDR1 DFQATT, CDR2 SNEGSKA (reference sequence). Trimming took 6 bases from V and 4 from J, leaving 9 bases between them. The CDR3 has 11 amino acids.

The V call is TRBV30, the J call TRBJ2-5; 7 bases are shared with TRBD2. Trimming cost V 4 bases and J 4 bases; bases outside gene matches: 12. The germline CDR1 and CDR2 sequences are GTSNPN and SVGIG (reference sequence). The CDR3 has 15 amino acids. The CDR3 loop is CAWTTGLTSSETQYF. CDR3 nucleotide sequence: TGTGCCTGGACAACGGGACTAACCTCATCAGAGACCCAGTACTTC. The variable domain in full, with the rest retrieved from reference TRBV30 and TRBJ2-5, is SQTIHQWPATLVQPVGSPLSLECTVEGTSNPNLYWYRQAAGRGLQLLFYSVGIGQISSEVPQNLSASRPQDRQFILSSKKLLLSDSGFYLCAWTTGLTSSETQYFGPGTRLLVL.

The sample holds a few counts of this clone. This chain uses TRBV7-6 with TRBJ2-1, with D uncertain. Germline CDR1 reads SGHVS; CDR2 reads FNYEAQ. V lost 1 base and J lost 9, with 7 bases in between. The CDR3 runs to 12 residues. The CDR3 DNA reads as TGTGCCAGCAGCTTAGGACTTACTGAGCAGTTCTTC. Amino acids: CASSLGLTEQFF.

As for this clone: Other nucleotide sequences in the sample specify the same CDR3. The J gene is TRBJ2-5, the V gene TRBV9; TRBD1 matches at 9 bases. This CDR3 has 15 residues. Trimming took 0 bases from V and 4 from J; bases not matched to a gene: 4. CDR1 SGDLS and CDR2 YYNGEE come from the germline V gene. This CDR3 is CASSVGTGEVETQYF. The DNA for the CDR3 is TGTGCCAGCAGCGTAGGGACAGGGGAGGTAGAGACCCAGTACTTC.

This clone was seen more than once but under ten times. The chain carries TRBV7-8 and TRBJ2-5; 7 nucleotides line up with TRBD2. The DNA matches TRBJ2-7 better at its end, which makes the J call doubtful. Germline assignment: CDR1 SGHVS and CDR2 FQNEAQ. The CDR3 sequence is 15 residues long. CDR3 region: CASSLVLASSYEQYF. CDR3 bases: TGTGCCAGCAGCTTAGTACTAGCGAGCTCCTACGAGCAGTACTTC.

The chain uses TRBV5-6 and TRBJ2-2, with D perhaps TRBD2 (5 bases). V lost 4 bases and J 6 bases, leaving 10 bases between the germline ends. Germline V gene sequence: CDR1 SGHDT, CDR2 YYEEEE. CDR3 size: 13 residues. The CDR3 sequence: CASSRGGPGELFF. The CDR3 DNA reads as TGTGCCAGCAGCCGAGGAGGTCCCGGGGAGCTGTTTTTT.